This T cell receptor beta chain was retrieved from a study of T cell repertoires in cytomegalovirus infection. Study results and limitations: The cumulative frequency of public TCR beta families identified carriers of CMV plus the relevant HLA.

Germline V gives CDR1 MNHNS, CDR2 SASEGT. The CDR3 spans 12 residues. There are a few counts of this clonotype. The antigen remains undetermined. A single record per CDR3 protein comes from TCRdb applying MiXCR to the reads. Among around 100,000 distinct CDR3 sequences listed, about 22% were seen once. This chain links TRBV6-1 with TRBJ2-7; 7 nucleotides align to TRBD1. The sequencing sample was made of CD8+ T cells from PBMCs. This clonotype originated in a human donor in good health (CMV status not recorded). Some clones in this sample may be carry-over from other donors' samples. The CDR3 is CKGQRFHYEQYF. The CDR3 DNA reads TGTAAGGGACAGAGGTTCCACTACGAGCAGTACTTC.